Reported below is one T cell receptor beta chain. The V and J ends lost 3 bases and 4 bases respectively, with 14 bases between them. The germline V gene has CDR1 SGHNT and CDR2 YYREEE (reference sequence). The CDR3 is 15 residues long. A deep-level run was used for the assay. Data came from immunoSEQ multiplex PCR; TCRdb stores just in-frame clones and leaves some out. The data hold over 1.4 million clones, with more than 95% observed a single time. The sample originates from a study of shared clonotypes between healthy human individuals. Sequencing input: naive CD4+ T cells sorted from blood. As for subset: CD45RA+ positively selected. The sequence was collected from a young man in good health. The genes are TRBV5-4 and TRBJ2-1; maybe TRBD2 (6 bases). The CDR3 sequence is CASSSVGRNYNEQFF. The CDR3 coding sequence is TGTGCCAGCAGCTCGGTGGGGAGGAATTACAATGAGCAGTTCTTC. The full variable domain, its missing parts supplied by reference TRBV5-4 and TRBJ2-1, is ETGVTQSPTHLIKTRGQQVTLRCSSQSGHNTVSWYQQALGQGPQFIFQYYREEENGRGNFPPRFSGLQFPNYSSELNVNALELDDSALYLCASSSVGRNYNEQFFGPGTRLTVL.